This TCR beta chain emerged from a study of cytomegalovirus exposure and HLA in healthy donors. The germline V gene encodes CDR1 LGHNA and CDR2 YSLEER. The CDR3 has 14 residues. Trimming pared 0 bases from V and 7 bases from J, leaving 10 bases between. PCR amplification relied on 60 Vbeta primers (plus 13 Jbeta primers). Data came from immunoSEQ multiplex PCR; TCRdb stores just in-frame clones and leaves some out. The data show 30,000 to 40,000 clones, roughly 82% seen once. The sample taken for sequencing was PBMCs. The chain couples TRBV4-3 to TRBJ2-1; the D gene is possibly TRBD2 (5 bases). The clonotype was recovered from a woman aged 18 to 35 in good health and CMV-seronegative. The CDR3 is CASSQEDRGNEQFF. The CDR3 DNA is TGCGCCAGCAGCCAAGAAGATCGAGGGAATGAGCAGTTCTTC.